This passage covers 21 T cell receptor beta chains from one sample sequenced in a study of blood T cell repertoires in COVID-19. Measured with immunoSEQ multiplex PCR; TCRdb has only the in-frame clones, and not every one. This table holds 250,000 to 350,000 clones, 75% to 90% found once. Sequencing used peripheral blood. The receptors were sampled from a man aged 25 to 40 with acute or convalescent COVID-19.

The chain recombines TRBV7-3 with TRBJ2-1, with 15 bases aligning to TRBD2. The CDR3 runs 19 residues. CDR1 is SGHTA, CDR2 FQGTGA, per germline. V lost 5 bases to trimming and J lost 8 bases; unmatched junction nucleotides: 16. In nucleotides, the CDR3 is TGTGCCAGCAGCCCGATCGGACTAGCGGGAGGGCCGACGGGGGATGAGCAGTTCTTC. It yields the protein CASSPIGLAGGPTGDEQFF. The complete variable domain, with remaining parts taken from reference TRBV7-3 and TRBJ2-1, reads GAGVSQTPSNKVTEKGKYVELRCDPISGHTALYWYRQSLGQGPEFLIYFQGTGAADDSGLPNDRFFAVRPEGSVSTLKIQRTERGDSAVYLCASSPIGLAGGPTGDEQFFGPGTRLTVL.

The chain is built from TRBV27 and TRBJ1-2, with 7 nucleotides matching TRBD1. The trim removed 5 bases at V and 4 bases at J, leaving 7 bases unmatched. Germline loops: CDR1 MNHEY, CDR2 SMNVEV (reference sequence). The CDR3 has 14 residues. CDR3: CASSRDRDSYGYTF. The CDR3 bases are TGTGCCAGCAGTCGGGACAGAGATAGCTATGGCTACACCTTC.

The rearrangement uses TRBV5-1 and TRBJ2-2; 8 bases match TRBD2. Losses at the gene ends were 2 bases for V and 0 bases for J; bases not matched to a gene: 3. The CDR3 has 16 amino acids. Per the germline V gene, CDR1 is SGHRS and CDR2 is YFSETQ. CDR3 residues: CASSFSGVANTGELFF. DNA of the CDR3: TGCGCCAGCAGCTTTAGCGGGGTCGCGAACACCGGGGAGCTGTTTTTT.

V and J are TRBV6-2 or TRBV6-3 and TRBJ1-6, with D possibly TRBD1 on 5 matching bases. In germline, CDR1 is MNHEY, CDR2 SVGEGT. The CDR3 covers 13 residues. Trimming pared 4 bases from V and 7 bases from J, leaving 8 bases between. This CDR3 reads CASSSGFNSPLHF. The CDR3 DNA follows: TGTGCCAGCAGTTCAGGGTTCAATTCACCCCTCCACTTT.

DNA for the CDR3: TGTGCCTGGAGTGTATACCCAGGGGGCGACTATGGCTACACCTTC. Residues: CAWSVYPGGDYGYTF. V gene TRBV30 combines with J gene TRBJ1-2; 8 bases line up with TRBD1. Unmatched junction bases numbered 6, after V lost 0 bases and J lost 3 bases. The CDR3 loop spans 15 amino acids. Germline V lookup: CDR1 GTSNPN, CDR2 SVGIG (reference sequence). Full variable domain (outside the CDR3, taken from reference TRBV30 and TRBJ1-2): SQTIHQWPATLVQPVGSPLSLECTVEGTSNPNLYWYRQAAGRGLQLLFYSVGIGQISSEVPQNLSASRPQDRQFILSSKKLLLSDSGFYLCAWSVYPGGDYGYTFGSGTRLTVV.

The chain has TRBV9 and TRBJ1-2; 9 nucleotides match TRBD1. J was trimmed by 4 bases and V by 2 bases; bases with no gene match: 6. The CDR3 sequence is 15 residues long. Germline loops: CDR1 SGDLS, CDR2 YYNGEE. The CDR3 sequence: CASSVAGTGIYGYTF. CDR3 DNA: TGTGCCAGCAGCGTGGCGGGGACAGGGATCTATGGCTACACCTTC.

The rearrangement uses TRBV19 and TRBJ1-6, with D perhaps TRBD1 (6 bases). This CDR3 comprises 14 residues. V lost 4 bases and J 9 bases, leaving 13 bases between the germline ends. CDR1 is LNHDA and CDR2 is SQIVND in the germline V gene (reference sequence). The DNA of the CDR3 is TGTGCCAGTAGTAACTCAGGGGTAGGTTCACCCCTCCACTTT. Translation: CASSNSGVGSPLHF.

This clone was seen only a few times. This chain uses TRBV30 with TRBJ1-2, with D possibly being TRBD1 (5 bases). V was clipped by 0 bases and J by 0 bases, with 11 bases between them. The CDR3 has 15 amino acids. Per the germline V gene, CDR1 is GTSNPN and CDR2 is SVGIG (reference sequence). The CDR3 region has the DNA TGTGCCTGGAGTGTAGGTGCAGGGACTAACTATGGCTACACCTTC. Translating gives CAWSVGAGTNYGYTF.

The chain links TRBV5-6 to TRBJ1-3; D is undetermined. V was shortened by 3 bases and J by 4 bases, with 14 bases between the two germline ends. Germline V CDR1 and CDR2: SGHDT, YYEEEE. The CDR3 runs 15 residues. The CDR3 DNA is TGTGCCAGCAGCTATATCCCCGAGGCCGGAAACACCATATATTTT. This encodes CASSYIPEAGNTIYF. Full variable domain (missing parts from reference TRBV5-6 and TRBJ1-3): DAGVTQSPTHLIKTRGQQVTLRCSPKSGHDTVSWYQQALGQGPQFIFQYYEEEERQRGNFPDRFSGHQFPNYSSELNVNALLLGDSALYLCASSYIPEAGNTIYFGEGSWLTVV.

This clone appeared a few times. The V and J genes are TRBV5-1 and TRBJ1-1; 7 nucleotides line up with TRBD1. CDR1 and CDR2 from the germline V gene are SGHRS and YFSETQ. The CDR3 extends over 14 amino acids. V dropped 0 bases and J dropped 4; count of bases not matched to a gene: 3. Written as DNA, the CDR3 is TGCGCCAGCAGCTTGGGACAGGGAGTCACTGAAGCTTTCTTT. This translates into CASSLGQGVTEAFF.

The chain couples TRBV11-2 to TRBJ2-1; possibly TRBD2 for D (6 bases). CDR3 size: 15 residues. Trimming shortened V by 8 bases and J by 0 bases, and 14 bases separated the two germline ends. Germline CDR1 SGHAT, CDR2 FQNNGV. In DNA, the CDR3 is TGTGCCAGCGGGACTCTGAGCCTCTCCTACAATGAGCAGTTCTTC. The encoded protein is CASGTLSLSYNEQFF.

The chain couples TRBV7-3 to TRBJ1-2; 8 nucleotides line up with TRBD1. Germline CDR1 and CDR2: SGHTA and FQGTGA. The ends lost 2 bases at V and 4 bases at J; junction bases unmatched: 3. The CDR3 runs 14 residues. The CDR3 DNA follows: TGTGCCAGCAGCTTAGATCAGGGGGCCTATGGCTACACCTTC. Translating gives CASSLDQGAYGYTF.

The rearrangement joins TRBV2 to TRBJ2-7; no clear D. Germline loops: CDR1 SNHLY, CDR2 FYNNEI. V was clipped by 3 bases and J by 8 bases, with 14 bases between them. The CDR3 length is 13 residues. The CDR3 loop reads CASSEVWSSQQYF. The CDR3 DNA follows: TGTGCCAGCAGTGAGGTCTGGAGCAGCCAGCAGTACTTC.

The chain couples TRBV4-1 to TRBJ1-5, with 9 bases matching TRBD1. Germline V lookup: CDR1 MGHRA, CDR2 YSYEKL. This CDR3 contains 16 residues. J lost 5 bases, V lost 3 bases, and 8 bases had no gene match. This chain's CDR3 is CASSHTGQGNDQPQHF. The CDR3 DNA is TGCGCCAGCAGCCATACCGGACAGGGGAACGATCAGCCCCAGCATTTT.

The J gene is TRBJ2-6, the V gene TRBV14; the D is unclear. CDR3 length equals 17 residues. CDR1 and CDR2 (germline): SGHDN, FVKESK. The ends were cut back, 4 bases at V and 1 base at J, with 14 bases in the middle. Here the CDR3 reads CASSPTLGQSGANVLTF. CDR3 in DNA: TGTGCCAGCAGCCCTACCCTTGGGCAGTCTGGGGCCAACGTCCTGACTTTC.

The J gene is TRBJ2-1, the V gene TRBV6-5; 9 nucleotides match TRBD2. The CDR3 extends over 15 amino acids. Germline V gene data show CDR1 as MNHEY and CDR2 as SVGAGI. J was trimmed by 1 base and V by 4 bases; bases with no gene match: 2. This CDR3 reads CASSLAGDSYNEQFF. In DNA, the CDR3 is TGTGCCAGCAGTTTAGCGGGAGATTCCTACAATGAGCAGTTCTTC.

In this sample, this clone turned up once. J is TRBJ1-5 and V is TRBV7-9, with TRBD1 matching 8 bases. Germline trimming cut 4 bases from V and 0 bases from J; bases unmatched to any gene: 8. The CDR3 is 17 amino acids. The germline gives CDR1 SEHNR, CDR2 FQNEAQ (reference sequence). CDR3 in DNA: TGTGCCAGCAGCTCCGAGACAGGGGTCAATAGCAATCAGCCCCAGCATTTT. Amino acids: CASSSETGVNSNQPQHF.

The chain has TRBV19 and TRBJ1-2; D is perhaps TRBD1 (6 bases). The germline V gene has CDR1 LNHDA and CDR2 SQIVND (reference sequence). This CDR3 has 12 residues. Trimming stripped 6 bases from V and 7 bases from J, with 12 bases between. Written as DNA, the CDR3 is TGTGCCAGTAGCATTGGGGGCAGTGGCTACACCTTC. This codes for CASSIGGSGYTF. The whole variable domain, remainder taken from reference TRBV19 and TRBJ1-2, is DGGITQSPKYLFRKEGQNVTLSCEQNLNHDAMYWYRQDPGQGLRLIYYSQIVNDFQKGDIAEGYSVSREKKESFPLTVTSAQKNPTAFYLCASSIGGSGYTFGSGTRLTVV.

This chain joins TRBV28 and TRBJ2-3; a possible D gene is TRBD1 (5 bases). V was pared by 7 bases and J by 7 bases, with 15 bases between. The CDR3 contains 13 residues. Germline CDR1 and CDR2: MDHEN and SYDVKM. The CDR3 protein is CASNLRQPHTQYF. CDR3 coding DNA: TGTGCCAGCAACCTGAGACAGCCCCATACGCAGTATTTT.

The rearrangement joins TRBV10-2 to TRBJ1-6; D possibly corresponds to TRBD1 (5 bases). V lost 3 bases to trimming and J lost 10 bases, with 13 bases between them. Germline CDR1 WSHSY, CDR2 SAAADI. The CDR3 totals 14 residues. The CDR3 sequence: CASSEGRVGSPLHF. CDR3 nucleotide sequence: TGCGCCAGCAGTGAAGGCAGGGTGGGATCACCCCTCCACTTT.

This chain uses TRBV25-1 with TRBJ2-1; D not certain. Germline V CDR1 and CDR2: MGHDK, SYGVNS. The CDR3 is made up of 13 amino acids. V lost 6 bases and J 5 bases, leaving 11 bases between the germline ends. CDR3: CASSAPGHNEQFF. The CDR3 nucleotides read TGTGCCAGCAGCGCCCCAGGCCACAATGAGCAGTTCTTC.